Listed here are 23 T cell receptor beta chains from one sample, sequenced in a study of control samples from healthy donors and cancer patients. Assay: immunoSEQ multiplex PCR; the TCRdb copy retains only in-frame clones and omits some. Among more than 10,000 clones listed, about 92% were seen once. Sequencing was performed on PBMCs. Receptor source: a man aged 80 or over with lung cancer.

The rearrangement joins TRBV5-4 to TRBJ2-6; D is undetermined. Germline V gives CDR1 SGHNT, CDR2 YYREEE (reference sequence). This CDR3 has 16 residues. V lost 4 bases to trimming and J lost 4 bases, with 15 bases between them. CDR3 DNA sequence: TGTGCCAGCAGCAACGTAAAGGGAACGGGGGCCAACGTCCTGACTTTC. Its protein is CASSNVKGTGANVLTF.

The CDR3 nucleotides are TGCGCCAGCTGCCCAGGTTTTAAGGAAAAACTGTTTTTT. This encodes CASCPGFKEKLFF. The V gene is TRBV10-2, the J gene TRBJ1-4; D not certain. The germline V gene encodes CDR1 WSHSY and CDR2 SAAADI. The CDR3 contains 13 residues. V lost 8 bases to trimming and J lost 8 bases, with 15 bases between them.

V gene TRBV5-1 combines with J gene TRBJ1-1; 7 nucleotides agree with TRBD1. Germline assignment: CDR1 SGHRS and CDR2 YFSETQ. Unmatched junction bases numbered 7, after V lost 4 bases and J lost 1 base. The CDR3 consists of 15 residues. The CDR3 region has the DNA TGCGCCAGCAGCATCCACAGGGGCCAGAACACTGAAGCTTTCTTT. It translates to CASSIHRGQNTEAFF.

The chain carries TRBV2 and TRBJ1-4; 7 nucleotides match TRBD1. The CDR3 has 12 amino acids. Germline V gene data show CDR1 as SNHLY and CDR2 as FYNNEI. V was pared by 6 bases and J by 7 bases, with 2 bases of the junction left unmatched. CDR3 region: CASRAGGEKLFF. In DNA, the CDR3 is TGTGCCAGCAGGGCAGGGGGTGAAAAACTGTTTTTT.

The CDR3, as DNA: TGTGCCAGCAGCTCTCGGACAGGGGGCCACGGGGAGCTGTTTTTT. Translated: CASSSRTGGHGELFF. The chain has TRBV7-9 and TRBJ2-2; 11 nucleotides line up with TRBD1. Trimming at V came to 4 bases and at J to 7 bases, leaving 5 bases not matched to a gene. In germline, CDR1 is SEHNR, CDR2 FQNEAQ (reference sequence). The CDR3 contains 15 residues. Variable domain in full (rest from reference TRBV7-9 and TRBJ2-2): DTGVSQNPRHKITKRGQNVTFRCDPISEHNRLYWYRQTLGQGPEFLTYFQNEAQLEKSRLLSDRFSAERPKGSFSTLEIQRTEQGDSAMYLCASSSRTGGHGELFFGEGSRLTVL.

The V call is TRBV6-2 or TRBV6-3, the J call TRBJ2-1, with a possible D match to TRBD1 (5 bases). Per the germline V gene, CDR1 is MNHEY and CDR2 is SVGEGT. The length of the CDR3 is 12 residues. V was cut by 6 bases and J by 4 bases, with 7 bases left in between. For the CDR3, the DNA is TGTGCCAGCAGCAGACAGTACAATGAGCAGTTCTTC. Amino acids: CASSRQYNEQFF.

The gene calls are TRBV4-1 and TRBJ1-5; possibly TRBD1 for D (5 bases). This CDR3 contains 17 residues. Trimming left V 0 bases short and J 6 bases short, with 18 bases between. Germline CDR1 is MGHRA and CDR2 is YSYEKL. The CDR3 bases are TGCGCCAGCAGCCAAGAGGGTGCCTCCGGGACTTCTCAGCCCCAGCATTTT. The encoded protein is CASSQEGASGTSQPQHF.

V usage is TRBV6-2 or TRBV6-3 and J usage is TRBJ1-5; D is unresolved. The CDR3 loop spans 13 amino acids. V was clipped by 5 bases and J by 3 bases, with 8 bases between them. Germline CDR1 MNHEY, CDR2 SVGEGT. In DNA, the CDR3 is TGTGCCAGCAGTACGGGTCACAATCAGCCCCAGCATTTT. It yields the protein CASSTGHNQPQHF.

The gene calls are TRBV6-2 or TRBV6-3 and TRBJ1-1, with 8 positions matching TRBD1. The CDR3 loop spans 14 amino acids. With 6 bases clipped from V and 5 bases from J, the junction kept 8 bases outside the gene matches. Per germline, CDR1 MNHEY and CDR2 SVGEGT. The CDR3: CASSGGQGRTEAFF. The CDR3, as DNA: TGTGCCAGCAGCGGAGGACAGGGAAGGACTGAAGCTTTCTTT.

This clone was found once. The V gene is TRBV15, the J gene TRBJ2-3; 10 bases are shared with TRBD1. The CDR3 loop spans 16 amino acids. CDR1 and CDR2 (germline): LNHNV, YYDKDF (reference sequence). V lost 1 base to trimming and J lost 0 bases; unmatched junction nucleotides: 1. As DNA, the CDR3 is TGTGCCACCAGCAGAGGGGGACAGGGGAGCACAGATACGCAGTATTTT. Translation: CATSRGGQGSTDTQYF.

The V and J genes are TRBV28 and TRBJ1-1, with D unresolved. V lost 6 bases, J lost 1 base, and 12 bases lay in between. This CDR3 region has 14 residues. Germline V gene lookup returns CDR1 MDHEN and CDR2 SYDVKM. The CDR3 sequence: CASSTPTPNTEAFF. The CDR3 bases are TGTGCCAGCAGCACCCCAACCCCGAACACTGAAGCTTTCTTT.

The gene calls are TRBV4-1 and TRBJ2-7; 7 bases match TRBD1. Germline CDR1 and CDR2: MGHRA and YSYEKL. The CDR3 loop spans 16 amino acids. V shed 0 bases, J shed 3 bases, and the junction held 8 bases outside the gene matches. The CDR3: CASSQDPGQRYYEQYF. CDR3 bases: TGCGCCAGCAGCCAAGACCCGGGACAGCGCTACTACGAGCAGTACTTC.

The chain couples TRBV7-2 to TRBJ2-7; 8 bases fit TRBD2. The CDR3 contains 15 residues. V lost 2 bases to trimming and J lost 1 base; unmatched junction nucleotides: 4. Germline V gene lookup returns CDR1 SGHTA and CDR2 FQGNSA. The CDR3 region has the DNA TGTGCCAGCAGCTTAACGGGGGGGCCTTCCTACGAGCAGTACTTC. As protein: CASSLTGGPSYEQYF. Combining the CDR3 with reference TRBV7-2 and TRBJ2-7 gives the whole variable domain GAGVSQSPSNKVTEKGKDVELRCDPISGHTALYWYRQSLGQGLEFLIYFQGNSAPDKSGLPSDRFSAERTGGSVSTLTIQRTQQEDSAVYLCASSLTGGPSYEQYFGPGTRLTVT.

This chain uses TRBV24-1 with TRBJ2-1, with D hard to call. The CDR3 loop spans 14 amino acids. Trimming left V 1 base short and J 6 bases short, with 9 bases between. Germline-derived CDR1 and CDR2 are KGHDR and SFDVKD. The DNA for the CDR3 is TGTGCCACCAGTGATTTCCCCCCCCTCAATGAGCAGTTCTTC. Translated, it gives CATSDFPPLNEQFF.

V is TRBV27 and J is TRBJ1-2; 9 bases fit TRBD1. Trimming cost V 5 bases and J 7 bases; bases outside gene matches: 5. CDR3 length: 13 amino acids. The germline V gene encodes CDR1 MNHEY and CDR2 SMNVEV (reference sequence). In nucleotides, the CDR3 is TGTGCCAGCAGTCTCGGACAGGGGATTGGCTACACCTTC. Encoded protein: CASSLGQGIGYTF.

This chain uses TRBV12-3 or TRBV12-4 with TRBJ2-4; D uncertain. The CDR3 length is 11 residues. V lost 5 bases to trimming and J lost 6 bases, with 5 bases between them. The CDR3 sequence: CASSRSNIQYF. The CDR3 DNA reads TGTGCCAGCAGTAGGTCAAACATTCAGTACTTC.

The chain's CDR3 is CASSQDRTEGNTQYF. The CDR3 DNA reads as TGTGCCAGCAGCCAAGATAGGACTGAGGGAAATACGCAGTATTTT. The rearrangement uses TRBV4-2 and TRBJ2-3; D may be TRBD2 (5 bases). There are 15 residues in the CDR3. V shed 0 bases and J shed 7 bases, with 14 bases lying between them. Germline values: CDR1 LGHNA, CDR2 YNFKEQ.

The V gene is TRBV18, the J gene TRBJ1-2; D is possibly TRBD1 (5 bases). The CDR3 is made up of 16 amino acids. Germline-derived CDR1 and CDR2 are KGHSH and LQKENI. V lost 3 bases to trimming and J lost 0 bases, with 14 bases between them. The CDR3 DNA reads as TGTGCCAGCTCACCGTTCTTGCACAGGCCTAACTATGGCTACACCTTC. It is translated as CASSPFLHRPNYGYTF.

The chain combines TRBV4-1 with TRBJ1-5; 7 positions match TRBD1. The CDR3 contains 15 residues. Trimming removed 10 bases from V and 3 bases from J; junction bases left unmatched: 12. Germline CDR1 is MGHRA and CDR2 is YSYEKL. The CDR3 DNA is TGCGCCACCAGACAGGGTCCCGGAAACAATCAGCCCCAGCATTTT. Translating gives CATRQGPGNNQPQHF.

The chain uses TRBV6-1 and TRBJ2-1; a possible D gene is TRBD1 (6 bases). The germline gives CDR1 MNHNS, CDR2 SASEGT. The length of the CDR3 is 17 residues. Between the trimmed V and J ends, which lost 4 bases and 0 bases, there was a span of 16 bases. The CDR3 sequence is CASSVLLGAGSYNEQFF. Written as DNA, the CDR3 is TGTGCCAGCAGTGTCCTTTTGGGGGCAGGCTCCTACAATGAGCAGTTCTTC.

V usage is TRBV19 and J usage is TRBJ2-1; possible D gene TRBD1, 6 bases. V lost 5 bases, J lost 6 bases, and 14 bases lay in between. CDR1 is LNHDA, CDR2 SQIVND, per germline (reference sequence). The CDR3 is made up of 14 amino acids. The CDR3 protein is CASSLMGALNEQFF. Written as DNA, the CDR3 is TGTGCCAGTAGTCTCATGGGGGCGCTCAATGAGCAGTTCTTC.

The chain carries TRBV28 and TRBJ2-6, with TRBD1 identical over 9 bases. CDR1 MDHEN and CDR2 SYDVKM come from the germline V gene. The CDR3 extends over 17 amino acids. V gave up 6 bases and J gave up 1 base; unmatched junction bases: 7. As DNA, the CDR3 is TGTGCCAGCAGCACCGGGACAGGGACTTCTGGGGCCAACGTCCTGACTTTC. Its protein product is CASSTGTGTSGANVLTF.

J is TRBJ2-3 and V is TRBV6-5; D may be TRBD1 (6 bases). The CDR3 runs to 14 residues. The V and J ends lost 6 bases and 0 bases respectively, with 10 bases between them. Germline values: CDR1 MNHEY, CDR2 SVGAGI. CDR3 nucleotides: TGTGCCAGCAGCTACAGGGAAAGCACAGATACGCAGTATTTT. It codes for CASSYRESTDTQYF.